This T cell receptor (beta chain) comes out of a study of metastatic and nonmetastatic thyroid tumors. This clone was observed many times. Thyroid surgery was performed in patients who had received no treatment beforehand. TCRdb called clones again from the PCR reads with MiXCR. The table records approximately 79,000 clones, around 7.8% of them present only once. CDR1 is SNHLY and CDR2 is FYNNEI in the germline V gene. There are 14 residues in the CDR3. J gave up 0 bases and V 8 bases, and 3 bases lay outside the gene matches. This chain connects TRBV2 to TRBJ1-5, with 8 bases lining up with TRBD1. The clonotype originates from a female donor with papillary thyroid cancer or a benign thyroid nodule (not recorded which). Some clones in this sample may be carry-over from other donors' samples. The specimen was blood. CDR3 DNA sequence: TGTGCCAGCCAGACAGGGGATAGCAATCAGCCCCAGCATTTT. This translates into CASQTGDSNQPQHF.